This TCR beta chain appears in the sequencing data of a study of blood T cells in healthy people across ages. Study in general: T cells yielded about one barcoded beta molecule per two cells through template switching. Whole-study results and caveats: Long-lived donors exceeded aged donors in naive CD4+ cells and diversity.

Each donor gave 9 to 10 milliliters of peripheral blood. The germline gives CDR1 SGHRS, CDR2 YFSETQ. Trimming shortened V by 7 bases and J by 1 base, and 10 bases separated the two germline ends. The CDR3 totals 13 residues. With a J-beta primer mix and a sample-barcoded 5' primer, a second PCR ran about 7 to 12 cycles. Each cDNA molecule carried a tag from a template-switch adaptor that contained 12 random nucleotides. TCRdb re-called the 5' RACE reads with MiXCR, one entry per CDR3 protein. The sample consists of about 1.8 million distinct CDR3 sequences, less than 50% of them appearing once. Concerning this clonotype itself: What it recognizes is unknown.

Sequencing was carried out using blood. This rearrangement joins TRBV5-1 to TRBJ2-3; D may be TRBD1 (6 bases). The clonotype was recovered from a woman aged 40 to 50 in good health. DNA of the CDR3: TGCGCCAGCTGCAGGGGCGGCACAGATACGCAGTATTTT. Amino acids: CASCRGGTDTQYF.